This T cell receptor (beta chain) was observed in a study of T cells in Graves' hyperthyroidism and ophthalmopathy. Findings of the study overall: Separation of ophthalmopathy from stable hyperthyroidism was achieved by a 13 V-J model.

Trimming took off 3 bases at V and 1 base at J, with 9 bases between the two ends. CDR1 MNHEY and CDR2 SMNVEV come from the germline V gene (reference sequence). The CDR3 totals 14 residues. From RNA transcripts, TCR beta CDR3 regions were amplified. TCR CDR3 regions were first amplified by RT-PCR with HTBI primers. From the multiplex PCR reads, TCRdb called clonotypes with MiXCR, one entry per CDR3 protein. The data contain around 290,000 distinct CDR3 sequences, 13% of them singletons. This clonotype was seen at least ten times. Its antigen is undetermined. The clonotype originates from a woman aged 30 to 39 with Graves' hyperthyroidism that later progressed to Graves' ophthalmopathy. V and J are TRBV27 and TRBJ1-2; D is uncertain. The sample taken for sequencing was blood. This chain's CDR3 is CASSFGGINYGYTF. The CDR3 nucleotides read TGTGCCAGCAGTTTTGGAGGGATTAACTATGGCTACACCTTC.